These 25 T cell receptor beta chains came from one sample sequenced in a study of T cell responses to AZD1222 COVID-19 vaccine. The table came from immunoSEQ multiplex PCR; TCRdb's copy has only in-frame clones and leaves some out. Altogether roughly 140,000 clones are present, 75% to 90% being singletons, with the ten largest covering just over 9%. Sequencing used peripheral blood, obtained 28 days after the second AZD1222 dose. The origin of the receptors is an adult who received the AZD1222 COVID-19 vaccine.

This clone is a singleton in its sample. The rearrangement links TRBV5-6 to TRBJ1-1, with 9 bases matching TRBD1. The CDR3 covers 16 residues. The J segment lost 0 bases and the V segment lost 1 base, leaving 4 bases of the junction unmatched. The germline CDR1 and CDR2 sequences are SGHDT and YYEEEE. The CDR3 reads CASSLPGQGMNTEAFF. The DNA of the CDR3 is TGTGCCAGCAGCTTGCCGGGACAGGGCATGAACACTGAAGCTTTCTTT.

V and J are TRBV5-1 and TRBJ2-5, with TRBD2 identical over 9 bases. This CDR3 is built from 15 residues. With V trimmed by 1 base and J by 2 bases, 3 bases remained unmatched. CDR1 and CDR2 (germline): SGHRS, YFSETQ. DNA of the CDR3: TGCGCCAGCAGCTTGATAGCGGGAGATCAAGAGACCCAGTACTTC. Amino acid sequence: CASSLIAGDQETQYF.

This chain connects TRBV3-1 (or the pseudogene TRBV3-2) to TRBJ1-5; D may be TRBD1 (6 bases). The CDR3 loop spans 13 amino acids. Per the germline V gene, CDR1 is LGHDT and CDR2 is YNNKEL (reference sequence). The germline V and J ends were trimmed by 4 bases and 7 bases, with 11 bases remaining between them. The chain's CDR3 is CASSRGGGQPQHF. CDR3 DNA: TGTGCCAGCAGCCGGGGAGGGGGGCAGCCCCAGCATTTT.

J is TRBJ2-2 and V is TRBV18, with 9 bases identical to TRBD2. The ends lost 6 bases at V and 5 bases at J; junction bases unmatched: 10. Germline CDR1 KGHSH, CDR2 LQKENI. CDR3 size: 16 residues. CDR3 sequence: CASSPTSGQRTGELFF. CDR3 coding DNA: TGTGCCAGCTCCCCCACTAGCGGGCAGAGGACCGGGGAGCTGTTTTTT.

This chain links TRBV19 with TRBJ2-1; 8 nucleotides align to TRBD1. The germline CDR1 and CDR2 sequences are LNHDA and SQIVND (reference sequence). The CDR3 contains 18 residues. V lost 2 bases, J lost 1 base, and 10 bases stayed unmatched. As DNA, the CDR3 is TGTGCCAGTAGTATACGGTCGACAGGGGAGCGGTCCTACAATGAGCAGTTCTTC. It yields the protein CASSIRSTGERSYNEQFF.

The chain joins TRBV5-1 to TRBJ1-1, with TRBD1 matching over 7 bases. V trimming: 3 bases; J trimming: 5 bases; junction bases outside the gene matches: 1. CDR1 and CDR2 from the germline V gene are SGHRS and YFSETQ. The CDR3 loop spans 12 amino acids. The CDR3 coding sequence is TGCGCCAGCAGCTCGACAGGGACTGAAGCTTTCTTT. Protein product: CASSSTGTEAFF.

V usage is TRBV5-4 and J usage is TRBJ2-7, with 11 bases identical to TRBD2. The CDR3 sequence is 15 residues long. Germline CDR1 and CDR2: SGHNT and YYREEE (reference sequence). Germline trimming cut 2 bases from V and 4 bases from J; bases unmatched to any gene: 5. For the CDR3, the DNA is TGTGCCAGCAGCTTCCCCGGGACTAGCGGATACGAGCAGTACTTC. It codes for CASSFPGTSGYEQYF.

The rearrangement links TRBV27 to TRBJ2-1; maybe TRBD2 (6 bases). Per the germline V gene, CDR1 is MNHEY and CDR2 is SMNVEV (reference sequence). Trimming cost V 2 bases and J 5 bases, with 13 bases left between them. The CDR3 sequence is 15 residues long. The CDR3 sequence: CASSLGLALNNEQFF. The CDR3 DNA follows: TGTGCCAGCAGTTTAGGGCTAGCGCTAAACAATGAGCAGTTCTTC.

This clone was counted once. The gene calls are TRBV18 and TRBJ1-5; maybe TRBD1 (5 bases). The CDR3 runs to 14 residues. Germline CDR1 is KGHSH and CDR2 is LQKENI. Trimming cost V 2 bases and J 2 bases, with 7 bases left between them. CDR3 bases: TGTGCCAGCTCACCAGAGACAGGCAATCAGCCCCAGCATTTT. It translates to CASSPETGNQPQHF.

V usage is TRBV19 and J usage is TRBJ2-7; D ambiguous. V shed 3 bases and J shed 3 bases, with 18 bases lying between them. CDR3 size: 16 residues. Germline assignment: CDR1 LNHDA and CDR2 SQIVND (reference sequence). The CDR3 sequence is CASSMSGARRVYEQYF. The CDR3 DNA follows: TGTGCCAGTAGTATGTCAGGAGCGAGAAGGGTCTACGAGCAGTACTTC. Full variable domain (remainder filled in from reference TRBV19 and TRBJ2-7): DGGITQSPKYLFRKEGQNVTLSCEQNLNHDAMYWYRQDPGQGLRLIYYSQIVNDFQKGDIAEGYSVSREKKESFPLTVTSAQKNPTAFYLCASSMSGARRVYEQYFGPGTRLTVT.

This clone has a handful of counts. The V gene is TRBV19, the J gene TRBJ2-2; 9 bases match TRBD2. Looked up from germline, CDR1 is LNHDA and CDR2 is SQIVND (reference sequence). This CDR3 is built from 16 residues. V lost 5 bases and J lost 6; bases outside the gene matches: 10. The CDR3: CASSPYSGRSAGELFF. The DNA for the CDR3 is TGTGCCAGTAGTCCCTATAGCGGGAGATCTGCCGGGGAGCTGTTTTTT.

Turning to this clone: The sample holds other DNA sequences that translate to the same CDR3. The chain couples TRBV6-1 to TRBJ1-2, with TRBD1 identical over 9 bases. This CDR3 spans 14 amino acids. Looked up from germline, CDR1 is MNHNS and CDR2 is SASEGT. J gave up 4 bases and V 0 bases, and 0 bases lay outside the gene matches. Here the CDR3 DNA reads TGTGCCAGCAGTGAAGCGGGACAGGGCTATGGCTACACCTTC. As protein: CASSEAGQGYGYTF.

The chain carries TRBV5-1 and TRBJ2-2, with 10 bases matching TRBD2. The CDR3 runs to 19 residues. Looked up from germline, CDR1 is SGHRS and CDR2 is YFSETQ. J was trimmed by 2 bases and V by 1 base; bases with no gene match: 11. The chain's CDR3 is CASSLLGLATWTNTGELFF. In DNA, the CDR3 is TGCGCCAGCAGCTTGCTGGGACTAGCGACTTGGACAAACACCGGGGAGCTGTTTTTT.

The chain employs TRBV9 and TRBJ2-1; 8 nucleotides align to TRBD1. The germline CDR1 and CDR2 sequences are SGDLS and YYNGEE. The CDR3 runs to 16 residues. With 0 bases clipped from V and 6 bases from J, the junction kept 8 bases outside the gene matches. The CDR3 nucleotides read TGTGCCAGCAGCGTAGCTATCCAGGGGGCGCCCAATGAGCAGTTCTTC. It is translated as CASSVAIQGAPNEQFF.

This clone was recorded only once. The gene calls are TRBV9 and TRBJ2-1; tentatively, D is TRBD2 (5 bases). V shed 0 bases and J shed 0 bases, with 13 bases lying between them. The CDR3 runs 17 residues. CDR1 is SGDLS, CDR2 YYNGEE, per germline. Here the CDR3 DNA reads TGTGCCAGCAGCGTAGGGAGCTCTACTAGCTCCTACAATGAGCAGTTCTTC. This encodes CASSVGSSTSSYNEQFF.

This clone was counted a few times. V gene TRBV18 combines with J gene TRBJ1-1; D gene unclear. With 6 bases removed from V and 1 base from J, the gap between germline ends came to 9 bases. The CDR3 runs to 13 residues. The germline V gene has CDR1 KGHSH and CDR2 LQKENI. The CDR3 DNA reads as TGTGCCAGCTCGCCGACCGAGAACACTGAAGCTTTCTTT. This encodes CASSPTENTEAFF.

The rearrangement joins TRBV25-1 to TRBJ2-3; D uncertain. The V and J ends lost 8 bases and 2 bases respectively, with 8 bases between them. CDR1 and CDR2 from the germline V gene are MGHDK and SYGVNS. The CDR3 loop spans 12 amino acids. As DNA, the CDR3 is TGTGCCAGCGTCCGGGTCACAGATACGCAGTATTTT. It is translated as CASVRVTDTQYF.

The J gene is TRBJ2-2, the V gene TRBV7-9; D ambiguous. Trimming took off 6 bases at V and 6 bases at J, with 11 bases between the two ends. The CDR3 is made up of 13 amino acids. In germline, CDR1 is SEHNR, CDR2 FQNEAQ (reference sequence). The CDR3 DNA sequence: TGTGCCAGCAGAACTTTAGTTGCCGGGGAGCTGTTTTTT. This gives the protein CASRTLVAGELFF.

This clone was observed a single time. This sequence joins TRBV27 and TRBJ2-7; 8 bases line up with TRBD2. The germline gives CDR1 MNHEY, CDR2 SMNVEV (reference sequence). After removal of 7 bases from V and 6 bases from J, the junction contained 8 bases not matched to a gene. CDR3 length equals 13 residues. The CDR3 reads CASMLAGGSEQYF. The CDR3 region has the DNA TGTGCCAGCATGTTGGCGGGAGGATCCGAGCAGTACTTC.

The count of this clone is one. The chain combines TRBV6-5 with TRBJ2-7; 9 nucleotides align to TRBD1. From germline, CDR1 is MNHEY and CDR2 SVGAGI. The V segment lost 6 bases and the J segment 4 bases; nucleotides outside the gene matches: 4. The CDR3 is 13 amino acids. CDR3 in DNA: TGTGCCAGCAGAAAGGACAGGGGTTACGAGCAGTACTTC. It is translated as CASRKDRGYEQYF.

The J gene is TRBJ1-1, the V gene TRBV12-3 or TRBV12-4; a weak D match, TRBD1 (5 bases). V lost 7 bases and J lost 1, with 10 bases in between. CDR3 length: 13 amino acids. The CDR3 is CASKSDKNTEAFF. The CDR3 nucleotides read TGTGCCAGCAAATCGGACAAGAACACTGAAGCTTTCTTT.

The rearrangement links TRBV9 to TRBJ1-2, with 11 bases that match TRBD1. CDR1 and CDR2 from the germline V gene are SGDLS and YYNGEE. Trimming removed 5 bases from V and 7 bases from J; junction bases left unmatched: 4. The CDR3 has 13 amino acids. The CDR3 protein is CASRGQGASGYTF. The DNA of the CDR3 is TGTGCCAGCAGAGGACAGGGGGCAAGTGGCTACACCTTC.

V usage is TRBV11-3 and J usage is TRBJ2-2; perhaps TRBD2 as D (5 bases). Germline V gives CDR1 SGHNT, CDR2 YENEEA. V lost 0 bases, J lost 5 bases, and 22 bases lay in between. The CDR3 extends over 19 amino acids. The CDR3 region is CASSLDIPGNPKSTGELFF. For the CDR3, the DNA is TGTGCCAGCAGCTTAGATATTCCGGGGAATCCCAAGAGTACCGGGGAGCTGTTTTTT.

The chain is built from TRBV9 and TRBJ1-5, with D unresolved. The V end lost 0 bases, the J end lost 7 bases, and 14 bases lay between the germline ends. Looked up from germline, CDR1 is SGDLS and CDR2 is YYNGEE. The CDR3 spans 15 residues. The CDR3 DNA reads TGTGCCAGCAGCGTAGGAGGTAGGGATGGGCAGCCCCAGCATTTT. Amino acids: CASSVGGRDGQPQHF.

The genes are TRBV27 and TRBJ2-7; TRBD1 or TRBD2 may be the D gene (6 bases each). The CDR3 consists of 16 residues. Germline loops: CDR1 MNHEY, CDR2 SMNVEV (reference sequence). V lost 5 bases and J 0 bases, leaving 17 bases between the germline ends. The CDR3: CASSRGGSGASYEQYF. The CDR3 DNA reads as TGTGCCAGCAGTCGAGGGGGGTCGGGGGCCTCCTACGAGCAGTACTTC.